The 10 T cell receptor beta chains below all came from one sample that was sequenced in a study of OX40 agonist ivuxolimab in advanced cancers. Using immunoSEQ multiplex PCR, the repertoire was profiled, and TCRdb retains in-frame clones only, with some absent. The top ten hold about a fifth of the sample, which has some 42,000 clones, around 84% seen once. This specimen was CD4+ or CD8+ T cells sorted from blood, taken in a trial of the OX40 agonist ivuxolimab. The origin of the receptors is an adult with an advanced solid tumor such as melanoma, head and neck, liver or kidney cancer.

The chain links TRBV4-3 to TRBJ1-1; D is ambiguous. Trimming cost V 0 bases and J 1 base, with 6 bases left between them. Germline loops: CDR1 LGHNA, CDR2 YSLEER. This CDR3 is built from 14 residues. The DNA for the CDR3 is TGCGCCAGCAGCCAAGAGAGTGAGAACACTGAAGCTTTCTTT. Translating it yields CASSQESENTEAFF.

The chain recombines TRBV19 with TRBJ2-7; TRBD2 agrees at 8 bases. The CDR3 loop spans 15 amino acids. The trim removed 8 bases at V and 3 bases at J, leaving 12 bases unmatched. Germline CDR1 and CDR2: LNHDA and SQIVND (reference sequence). The DNA of the CDR3 is TGTGCCAGTCAGCCTATAGCGGGGCCTCTCTACGAGCAGTACTTC. Residues: CASQPIAGPLYEQYF.

CDR3 residues: CASTPELAKNIQYF. The CDR3 DNA reads TGTGCCAGTACTCCAGAGTTAGCCAAAAACATTCAGTACTTC. V usage is TRBV19 and J usage is TRBJ2-4; no clear D. Deletions cut 7 bases from V and 0 bases from J, with 10 bases between. Per the germline V gene, CDR1 is LNHDA and CDR2 is SQIVND (reference sequence). CDR3 length: 14 amino acids.

This clone has only a few counts. V and J are TRBV6-5 and TRBJ1-2; D ambiguous. The V and J ends lost 6 bases and 5 bases respectively, with 10 bases between them. The CDR3 totals 12 residues. Germline lookup yields CDR1 MNHEY and CDR2 SVGAGI. CDR3 region: CASRTLVYGYTF. The CDR3 DNA reads as TGTGCCAGCAGGACTCTTGTTTATGGCTACACCTTC.

The chain carries TRBV5-1 and TRBJ2-3; 10 bases agree with TRBD2. CDR3 length: 16 residues. J was trimmed by 4 bases and V by 4 bases; bases with no gene match: 9. Germline loops: CDR1 SGHRS, CDR2 YFSETQ. CDR3 in amino acids: CASSEAAGGLSDTQYF. DNA of the CDR3: TGCGCCAGCAGCGAGGCAGCGGGGGGGCTCTCAGATACGCAGTATTTT.

V usage is TRBV4-2 and J usage is TRBJ1-5, with D tentatively TRBD1 (5 bases). Germline assignment: CDR1 LGHNA and CDR2 YNFKEQ. The V end was cut by 0 bases, the J end by 3 bases, with 12 bases between. The CDR3 has 16 residues. The CDR3 region is CASSQEAGDLNQPQHF. DNA for the CDR3: TGTGCCAGCAGCCAAGAGGCCGGGGACCTCAATCAGCCCCAGCATTTT.

The chain has TRBV19 and TRBJ1-1; 8 bases fit TRBD1. J lost 1 base, V lost 7 bases, and 8 bases had no gene match. CDR3 length: 15 amino acids. From germline, CDR1 is LNHDA and CDR2 SQIVND (reference sequence). The CDR3 sequence: CASKRDRPSNTEAFF. The CDR3 DNA reads as TGTGCCAGTAAACGGGACAGGCCTTCGAACACTGAAGCTTTCTTT. Variable domain in full (rest from reference TRBV19 and TRBJ1-1): DGGITQSPKYLFRKEGQNVTLSCEQNLNHDAMYWYRQDPGQGLRLIYYSQIVNDFQKGDIAEGYSVSREKKESFPLTVTSAQKNPTAFYLCASKRDRPSNTEAFFGQGTRLTVV.

The rearrangement uses TRBV21-1 and TRBJ2-4; TRBD2 is taken as the D call from the table, unchecked against the DNA. TRBV21-1 is annotated as a pseudogene. This CDR3 spans 19 amino acids. The CDR3 DNA is TGTGCCATCCTTCCGCTGGGGAGGGAGGGGGGACAAGAGACAAACATTCAGTACTTC. Encoded protein: CAILPLGREGGQETNIQYF.

The V and J genes are TRBV6-5 and TRBJ1-1, with a tentative D call TRBD1 (6 bases). CDR1 is MNHEY and CDR2 is SVGAGI in the germline V gene. The CDR3 is made up of 16 amino acids. The V and J ends lost 0 bases and 3 bases respectively, with 14 bases between them. CDR3 residues: CASSYSGVGAYTEAFF. CDR3 bases: TGTGCCAGCAGTTACTCAGGGGTGGGGGCCTACACTGAAGCTTTCTTT.

The chain employs TRBV5-5 and TRBJ1-3, with a tentative D call TRBD1 (5 bases). Germline CDR1 and CDR2: SGHKS and YYEKEE (reference sequence). With 2 bases removed from V and 1 base from J, the gap between germline ends came to 7 bases. The CDR3 loop spans 14 amino acids. The CDR3 protein is CASSLWGSGNTIYF. The CDR3, as DNA: TGTGCCAGCAGCTTATGGGGGTCTGGAAACACCATATATTTT.